These 26 T cell receptor beta chains were sequenced from one sample in a study of vaccination effects on CD4 cells after COVID-19. Prior to sequencing, the ViraFEST assay stimulated PBMC with viral peptide pools, which expanded the antigen-specific CD4+ T cells. Subsequent to a culture period of 10 to 11 days, CD4+ T cells were isolated. Everyone in the study got two shots of either the BNT162b2 or mRNA-1273 vaccine. Their antigen targets remain unknown. Profiled with immunoSEQ multiplex PCR; TCRdb holds only in-frame clones, not every one. The sample has roughly 70,000 clones, about 80% seen once. The sequencing here drew on CD4+ T cells from PBMCs cultured with HCoV-OC43 spike peptides, taken after COVID-19 vaccination. Subset noted: HCoV-OC43 spike overlapping peptide pool stimulation. Every receptor here comes from a human donor who received a COVID-19 vaccine.

The chain is built from TRBV18 and TRBJ1-2, with D possibly being TRBD1 (6 bases). The CDR3 is 15 amino acids. Trimming removed 5 bases from V and 4 bases from J, with 17 bases in between. Germline CDR1 KGHSH, CDR2 LQKENI. The CDR3 coding sequence is TGTGCCAGCTCATCCAACAGGGACGCCGGCTATGGCTACACCTTC. Protein: CASSSNRDAGYGYTF.

V is TRBV23-1 and J is TRBJ2-7; no reliable D call. TRBV23-1 is placed among ORFs of uncertain function. The ends were cut back, 5 bases at V and 7 bases at J, with 21 bases in the middle. CDR3 length equals 15 residues. The CDR3 DNA is TGCGCCAGCAGTTGTCGGTATTCTTACTGTTCAGAGCAGTACGTC. This codes for CASSCRYSYCSEQYV.

This chain joins TRBV18 and TRBJ1-2; perhaps TRBD1 as D (5 bases). CDR3 length equals 13 residues. Trimming pared 4 bases from V and 8 bases from J, leaving 14 bases between. Germline loops: CDR1 KGHSH, CDR2 LQKENI. DNA of the CDR3: TGTGCCAGCTCACAAGTGGCAGGGCAGGGCTACACCTTC. Translating gives CASSQVAGQGYTF.

This chain uses TRBV18 with TRBJ2-1; the D call may be TRBD1 or TRBD2 (6 bases each). The CDR3 extends over 15 amino acids. Trimming took 1 base from V and 5 from J, leaving 12 bases between them. From germline, CDR1 is KGHSH and CDR2 LQKENI. In DNA, the CDR3 is TGTGCCAGCTCACCACTAAGTAGGGGGGACAATGAGCAGTTCTTC. This sequence encodes CASSPLSRGDNEQFF.

V and J are TRBV21-1 and TRBJ2-2; no check of the table's D call, TRBD1, against the DNA was made. TRBV21-1 is termed a pseudogene. This CDR3 is built from 14 residues. Written as DNA, the CDR3 is TGTGCCAGCAGGGGGGACAGGGGGGCCGGGGAGCTGTTTTTT. Translated: CASRGDRGAGELFF.

The chain uses TRBV6-1 and TRBJ1-5, with a possible D match to TRBD1 (5 bases). The CDR3 totals 15 residues. CDR1 is MNHNS, CDR2 SASEGT, per germline. V was shortened by 3 bases and J by 6 bases, with 15 bases between the two germline ends. CDR3 amino acids: CASSEIMGLGQPQHF. The CDR3 region has the DNA TGTGCCAGCAGTGAGATTATGGGGCTAGGTCAGCCCCAGCATTTT.

J is TRBJ1-5 and V is TRBV14; the match to TRBD1 covers 7 bases. Germline loops: CDR1 SGHDN, CDR2 FVKESK. The CDR3 has 14 residues. The trim removed 4 bases at V and 5 bases at J, leaving 5 bases unmatched. CDR3 in DNA: TGTGCCAGCAGCCCGACAGGGACAGATCAGCCCCAGCATTTT. This sequence encodes CASSPTGTDQPQHF.

The rearrangement links TRBV5-1 to TRBJ1-4; the D is unclear. V lost 0 bases, J lost 0 bases, and 6 bases lay in between. CDR3 length: 15 residues. Germline V gene data show CDR1 as SGHRS and CDR2 as YFSETQ. CDR3 region: CASSLGGATNEKLFF. DNA for the CDR3: TGCGCCAGCAGCTTGGGCGGGGCAACTAATGAAAAACTGTTTTTT.

J is TRBJ1-3 and V is TRBV7-2; no reliable D call. CDR1 and CDR2 from the germline V gene are SGHTA and FQGNSA. This CDR3 has 13 amino acids. V shed 2 bases and J shed 6 bases, with 8 bases lying between them. The CDR3 DNA sequence: TGTGCCAGCAGCTTAAGTAGGACAAACACCATATATTTT. Residues: CASSLSRTNTIYF.

This clone has only one observation. The genes are TRBV6-2 or TRBV6-3 and TRBJ2-1; 7 bases line up with TRBD2. V trimming: 4 bases; J trimming: 1 base; junction bases outside the gene matches: 4. Germline V gene data show CDR1 as MNHEY and CDR2 as SVGEGT. The CDR3 totals 15 residues. DNA of the CDR3: TGTGCCAGCAGTTGGGAGGGGCGATCCTACAATGAGCAGTTCTTC. Translated, it gives CASSWEGRSYNEQFF.

The chain has TRBV9 and TRBJ2-3; tentative D call: TRBD2 (6 bases). Deletions cut 4 bases from V and 5 bases from J, with 20 bases between. The CDR3 contains 16 residues. CDR1 is SGDLS and CDR2 is YYNGEE in the germline V gene. The CDR3 region has the DNA TGTGCCAGCAGCCCCGGGGGAAGCAACGGAGGAGATACGCAGTATTTT. This translates into CASSPGGSNGGDTQYF. Full variable domain (outside the CDR3, taken from reference TRBV9 and TRBJ2-3): DSGVTQTPKHLITATGQRVTLRCSPRSGDLSVYWYQQSLDQGLQFLIQYYNGEERAKGNILERFSAQQFPDLHSELNLSSLELGDSALYFCASSPGGSNGGDTQYFGPGTRLTVL.

This clone was counted a few times. This rearrangement joins TRBV13 to TRBJ2-7; 8 positions agree with TRBD1. CDR3 length equals 17 residues. CDR1 is PRHDT, CDR2 FYEKMQ, per germline (reference sequence). Trimming cost V 2 bases and J 6 bases; bases outside gene matches: 15. CDR3 sequence reads: CASSLQTDRVLDGEQYV. The CDR3 nucleotides are TGTGCCAGCAGCTTACAAACGGACAGGGTTCTTGATGGCGAGCAGTACGTC.

The chain joins TRBV6-1 to TRBJ1-2, with no clear D. The CDR3 contains 13 residues. Trimming pared 2 bases from V and 3 bases from J, leaving 7 bases between. Germline-derived CDR1 and CDR2 are MNHNS and SASEGT. This CDR3 reads CASSENSYYGYTF. CDR3 bases: TGTGCCAGCAGTGAAAACAGCTACTATGGCTACACCTTC.

The rearrangement links TRBV5-1 to TRBJ1-4; 7 nucleotides line up with TRBD1. Germline lookup yields CDR1 SGHRS and CDR2 YFSETQ. This CDR3 has 16 amino acids. Trimming took 0 bases from V and 6 from J; bases not matched to a gene: 8. The CDR3 sequence: CASSLGQGARYEKLFF. CDR3 nucleotides: TGCGCCAGCAGCTTGGGACAGGGAGCGCGTTATGAAAAACTGTTTTTT.

The chain has TRBV7-9 and TRBJ2-7; the D gene is possibly TRBD2 (5 bases). The V gene's germline CDR1 is SEHNR and CDR2 FQNEAQ (reference sequence). Trimming stripped 0 bases from V and 2 bases from J, with 5 bases between. This CDR3 has 13 amino acids. The chain's CDR3 is CASSLAGAYEQYV. DNA for the CDR3: TGTGCCAGCAGCTTAGCGGGAGCCTACGAGCAGTACGTC.

This chain connects TRBV7-2 to TRBJ2-3; TRBD2 aligns across 9 bases. J lost 2 bases, V lost 8 bases, and 8 bases had no gene match. The CDR3 sequence is 15 residues long. Germline V lookup: CDR1 SGHTA, CDR2 FQGNSA. The CDR3 DNA sequence: TGTGCCAGCTCGGTGGCGGGGGGGATCACAGATACGCAGTATTTT. As protein: CASSVAGGITDTQYF.

The chain recombines TRBV6-5 with TRBJ2-5; the D is unclear. V was cut by 6 bases and J by 0 bases, with 11 bases left in between. The CDR3 spans 14 residues. CDR1 and CDR2 (germline): MNHEY, SVGAGI. CDR3 loop: CASSRTPNQETQYF. CDR3 nucleotide sequence: TGTGCCAGCAGCCGTACACCTAACCAAGAGACCCAGTACTTC.

The chain recombines TRBV5-1 with TRBJ2-5, with 8 bases matching TRBD1. V lost 4 bases, J lost 5 bases, and 13 bases stayed unmatched. Germline V gene data show CDR1 as SGHRS and CDR2 as YFSETQ. The CDR3 is made up of 16 amino acids. The CDR3 spells CASSPEPTGGVETQYF. Here the CDR3 DNA reads TGCGCCAGCAGCCCCGAACCCACAGGGGGAGTCGAGACCCAGTACTTC.

This chain joins TRBV12-3 or TRBV12-4 and TRBJ1-1; unclear D gene. CDR3 length: 12 amino acids. V lost 6 bases and J lost 1, with 6 bases in between. DNA for the CDR3: TGTGCCAGCAGCTTAAAGAACACTGAAGCTTTCTTT. Its protein is CASSLKNTEAFF.

This chain connects TRBV9 to TRBJ1-5; D might be TRBD1 (5 bases). Germline assignment: CDR1 SGDLS and CDR2 YYNGEE. Trimming stripped 7 bases from V and 1 base from J, with 15 bases between. The CDR3 contains 15 residues. In DNA, the CDR3 is TGTGCCAGCGGAAAGTCGGGGGGGAGCAATCAGCCCCAGCATTTT. The encoded protein is CASGKSGGSNQPQHF.

V and J are TRBV7-3 and TRBJ2-3; the D is unclear. CDR1 and CDR2 from the germline V gene are SGHTA and FQGTGA. V lost 4 bases to trimming and J lost 0 bases, with 11 bases between them. The CDR3 consists of 15 residues. CDR3 residues: CASSSTLTSTDTQYF. In nucleotides, the CDR3 is TGTGCCAGCAGCTCAACCCTGACTAGCACAGATACGCAGTATTTT. Full variable domain (remainder filled in from reference TRBV7-3 and TRBJ2-3): GAGVSQTPSNKVTEKGKYVELRCDPISGHTALYWYRQSLGQGPEFLIYFQGTGAADDSGLPNDRFFAVRPEGSVSTLKIQRTERGDSAVYLCASSSTLTSTDTQYFGPGTRLTVL.

J is TRBJ1-1 and V is TRBV7-2, with 9 bases that match TRBD1. The V segment lost 6 bases and the J segment 6 bases; nucleotides outside the gene matches: 5. The CDR3 covers 13 residues. Germline CDR1 and CDR2: SGHTA and FQGNSA. In nucleotides, the CDR3 is TGTGCCAGCAGGGAGACAGGGGGGGCTGAAGCTTTCTTT. This gives the protein CASRETGGAEAFF. Using reference TRBV7-2 and TRBJ1-1 for the parts outside the CDR3, the full variable domain is GAGVSQSPSNKVTEKGKDVELRCDPISGHTALYWYRQSLGQGLEFLIYFQGNSAPDKSGLPSDRFSAERTGGSVSTLTIQRTQQEDSAVYLCASRETGGAEAFFGQGTRLTVV.

This clone came up a few times. V gene TRBV5-1 combines with J gene TRBJ1-3; 9 bases are shared with TRBD1. This CDR3 spans 17 amino acids. V was clipped by 4 bases and J by 1 base; unmatched bases: 9. CDR1 SGHRS and CDR2 YFSETQ come from the germline V gene. CDR3 bases: TGCGCCAGCAGCCTACGTCCCGGGACAGGGTCTGGAAACACCATATATTTT. Protein product: CASSLRPGTGSGNTIYF.

This clone was observed a few times. J is TRBJ1-1 and V is TRBV29-1; D may be TRBD1 (5 bases). Looked up from germline, CDR1 is SQVTM and CDR2 is ANQGSEA. The ends were cut back, 3 bases at V and 4 bases at J, with 6 bases in the middle. The CDR3 is made up of 11 amino acids. This chain's CDR3 is CSVDGTTEAFF. DNA of the CDR3: TGCAGCGTTGACGGGACCACTGAAGCTTTCTTT. Full variable domain (outside the CDR3, taken from reference TRBV29-1 and TRBJ1-1): SAVISQKPSRDICQRGTSLTIQCQVDSQVTMMFWYRQQPGQSLTLIATANQGSEATYESGFVIDKFPISRPNLTFSTLTVSNMSPEDSSIYLCSVDGTTEAFFGQGTRLTVV.

This sequence joins TRBV7-2 and TRBJ2-5, with 11 bases that match TRBD2. The germline gives CDR1 SGHTA, CDR2 FQGNSA. The CDR3 has 15 amino acids. V dropped 4 bases and J dropped 2; count of bases not matched to a gene: 3. This CDR3 is CASSSRTSGQETQYF. The DNA for the CDR3 is TGTGCCAGCAGCTCACGGACTAGCGGGCAAGAGACCCAGTACTTC. Variable domain in full (rest from reference TRBV7-2 and TRBJ2-5): GAGVSQSPSNKVTEKGKDVELRCDPISGHTALYWYRQSLGQGLEFLIYFQGNSAPDKSGLPSDRFSAERTGGSVSTLTIQRTQQEDSAVYLCASSSRTSGQETQYFGPGTRLLVL.

This chain connects TRBV18 to TRBJ1-2, with unresolved D. Germline V CDR1 and CDR2: KGHSH, LQKENI. CDR3 length: 14 amino acids. The V and J ends lost 4 bases and 3 bases respectively, with 12 bases between them. CDR3 DNA: TGTGCCAGCTCACAAAGTCTCAGAGACTATGGCTACACCTTC. Residues: CASSQSLRDYGYTF.